This T cell receptor (beta chain) was obtained from a study of T cells in Graves' hyperthyroidism and ophthalmopathy. Unmatched junction bases numbered 9, after V lost 0 bases and J lost 4 bases. The CDR3 has 17 residues. Germline CDR1 GTSNPN, CDR2 SVGIG (reference sequence). Amplification of TCR beta CDR3 regions was performed using RNA transcripts as template. An initial round of RT-PCR targeting the TCR CDR3 relied on the HTBI primer set. Using its own MiXCR run on the multiplex PCR reads, TCRdb lists one record per CDR3 protein. The data contain 300,000 to 450,000 distinct CDR3 sequences, around 13% of them singletons. This clonotype was found many times.

The sample taken for sequencing was blood. The chain employs TRBV30 and TRBJ1-6; 7 positions agree with TRBD1. The TCR originated in a young woman with Graves' ophthalmopathy. Here the CDR3 reads CAWSVKMTGKYNSPLHF. For the CDR3, the DNA is TGTGCCTGGAGTGTCAAGATGACAGGGAAGTATAATTCACCCCTCCACTTT.